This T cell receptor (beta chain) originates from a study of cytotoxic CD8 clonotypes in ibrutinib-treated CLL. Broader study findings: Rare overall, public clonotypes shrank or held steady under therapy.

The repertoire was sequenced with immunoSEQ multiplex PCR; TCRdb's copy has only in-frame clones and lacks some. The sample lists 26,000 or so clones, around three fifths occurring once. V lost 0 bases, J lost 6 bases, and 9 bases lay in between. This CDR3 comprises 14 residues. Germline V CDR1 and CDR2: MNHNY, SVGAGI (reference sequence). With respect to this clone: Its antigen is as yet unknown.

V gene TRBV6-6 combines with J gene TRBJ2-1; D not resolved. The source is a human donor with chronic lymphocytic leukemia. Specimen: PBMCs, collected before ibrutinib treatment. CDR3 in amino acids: CASSYSFVGNEQFF. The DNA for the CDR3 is TGTGCCAGCAGTTACTCTTTCGTCGGCAATGAGCAGTTCTTC.